This TCR beta chain came from a study of T cell clones after liver transplantation. In the study overall: TCRbeta sequencing after a pre-transplant mixed lymphocyte reaction identified graft-donor-reactive clones, later tracked in post-transplant blood. Third-party-reactive TCRbeta sequences from pre-transplant mixed lymphocyte reactions served as antigen-independent comparators. General observations from the study: Low donor cell numbers restricted donor-reactive repertoire measurement in a couple of subjects.

Sequencing of dividing CFSE-low cells from the MLR defined alloreactive TCRbeta sequences. Data came from immunoSEQ multiplex PCR; TCRdb stores just in-frame clones and leaves some out. The repertoire holds about 4,400 clones, 20% to 30% seen once, with 13% to 15% in the top ten. As concerns this clone: The antigen is unknown. At one end, the junction sequence differs from germline, possibly due to a read error.

CDR3 length: 17 amino acids. Per the germline V gene, CDR1 is SGHNT and CDR2 is YYREEE (reference sequence). The sequence came from a human patient who received a liver transplant. Some of these T cells may belong to the graft donor. Sequencing used CD4+ T cells from cultured PBMCs. The rearrangement joins TRBV5-4 to TRBJ2-3; 8 bases agree with TRBD2. CDR3 loop: CAGSFGGPAGVTDTPYF. The CDR3 DNA is TGTGCCGGCAGCTTTGGCGGTCCAGCGGGGGTTACAGATACGCCGTATTTT. Using reference TRBV5-4 and TRBJ2-3 for the parts outside the CDR3, the full variable domain is ETGVTQSPTHLIKTRGQQVTLRCSSQSGHNTVSWYQQALGQGPQFIFQYYREEENGRGNFPPRFSGLQFPNYSSELNVNALELDDSALYLCAGSFGGPAGVTDTPYFGPGTRLTVL.